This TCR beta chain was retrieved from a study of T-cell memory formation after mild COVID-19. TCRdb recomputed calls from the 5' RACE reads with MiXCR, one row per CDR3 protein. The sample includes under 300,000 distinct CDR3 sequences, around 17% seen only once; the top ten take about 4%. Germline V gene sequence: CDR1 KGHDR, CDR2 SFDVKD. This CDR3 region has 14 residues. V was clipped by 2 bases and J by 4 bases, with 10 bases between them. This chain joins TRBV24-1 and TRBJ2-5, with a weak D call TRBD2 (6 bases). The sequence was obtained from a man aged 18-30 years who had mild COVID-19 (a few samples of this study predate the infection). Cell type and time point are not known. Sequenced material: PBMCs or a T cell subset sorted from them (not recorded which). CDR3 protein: CATSDWGDGETQYF. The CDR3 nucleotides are TGTGCCACCAGTGATTGGGGGGACGGAGAGACCCAGTACTTC.